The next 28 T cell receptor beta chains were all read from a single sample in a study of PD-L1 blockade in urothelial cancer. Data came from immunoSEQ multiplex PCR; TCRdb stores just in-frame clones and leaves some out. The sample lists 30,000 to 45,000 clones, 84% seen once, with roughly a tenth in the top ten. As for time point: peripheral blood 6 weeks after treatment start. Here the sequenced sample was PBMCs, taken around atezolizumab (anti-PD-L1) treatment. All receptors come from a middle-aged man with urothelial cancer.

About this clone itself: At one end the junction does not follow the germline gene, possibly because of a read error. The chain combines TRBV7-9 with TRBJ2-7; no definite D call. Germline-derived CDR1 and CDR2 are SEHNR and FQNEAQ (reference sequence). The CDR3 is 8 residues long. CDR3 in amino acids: CASSREDF. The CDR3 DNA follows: TGTGCCAGCAGCCGTGAGGACTTC.

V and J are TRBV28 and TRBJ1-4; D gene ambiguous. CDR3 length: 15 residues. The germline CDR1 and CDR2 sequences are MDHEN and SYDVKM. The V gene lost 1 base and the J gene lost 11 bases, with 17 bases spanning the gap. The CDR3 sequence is CASSLSPVPSFKLFF. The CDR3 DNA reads TGTGCCAGCAGTTTATCCCCGGTTCCGTCATTCAAACTGTTTTTT. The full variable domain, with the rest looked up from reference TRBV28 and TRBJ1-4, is DVKVTQSSRYLVKRTGEKVFLECVQDMDHENMFWYRQDPGLGLRLIYFSYDVKMKEKGDIPEGYSVSREKKERFSLILESASTNQTSMYLCASSLSPVPSFKLFFGSGTQLSVL.

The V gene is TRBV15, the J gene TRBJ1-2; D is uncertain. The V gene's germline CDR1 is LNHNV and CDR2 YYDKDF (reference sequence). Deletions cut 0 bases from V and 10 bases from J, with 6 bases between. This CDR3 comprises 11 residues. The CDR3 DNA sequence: TGTGCCACCAGCAGAGAGGAGGCCTACACCTTC. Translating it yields CATSREEAYTF.

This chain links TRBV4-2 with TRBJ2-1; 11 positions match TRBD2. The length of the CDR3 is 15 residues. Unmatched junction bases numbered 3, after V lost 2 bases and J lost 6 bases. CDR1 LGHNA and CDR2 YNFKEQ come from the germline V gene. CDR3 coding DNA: TGTGCCAGCAGCCAATTACTAGCGGGAGTCAATGAGCAGTTCTTC. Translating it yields CASSQLLAGVNEQFF.

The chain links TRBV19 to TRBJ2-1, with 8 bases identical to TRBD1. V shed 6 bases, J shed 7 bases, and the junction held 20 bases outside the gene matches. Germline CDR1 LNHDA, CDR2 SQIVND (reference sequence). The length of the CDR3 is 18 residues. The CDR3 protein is CASRSGGITGGKQNEQFF. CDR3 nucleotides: TGTGCCAGTAGATCTGGGGGGATAACAGGGGGAAAGCAAAATGAGCAGTTCTTC.

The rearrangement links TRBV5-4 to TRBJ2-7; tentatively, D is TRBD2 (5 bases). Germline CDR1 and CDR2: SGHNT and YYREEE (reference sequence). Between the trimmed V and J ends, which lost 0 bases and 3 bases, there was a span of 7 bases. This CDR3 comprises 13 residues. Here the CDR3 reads CASSLDGVYEQYF. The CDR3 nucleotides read TGTGCCAGCAGCTTGGACGGGGTCTACGAGCAGTACTTC.

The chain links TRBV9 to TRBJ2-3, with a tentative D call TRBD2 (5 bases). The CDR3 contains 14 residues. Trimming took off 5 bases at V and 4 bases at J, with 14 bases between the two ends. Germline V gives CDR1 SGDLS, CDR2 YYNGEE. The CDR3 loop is CASRGWESSDTQYF. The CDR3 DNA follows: TGTGCCAGCAGAGGGTGGGAGTCGTCAGATACGCAGTATTTT.

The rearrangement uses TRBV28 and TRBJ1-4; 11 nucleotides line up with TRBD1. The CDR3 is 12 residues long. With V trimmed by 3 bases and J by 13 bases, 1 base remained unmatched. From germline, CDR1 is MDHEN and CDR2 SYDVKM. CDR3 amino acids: CASSLGQGGLFF. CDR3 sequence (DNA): TGTGCCAGCAGTTTGGGACAGGGGGGACTGTTTTTT. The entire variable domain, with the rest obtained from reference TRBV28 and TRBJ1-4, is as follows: DVKVTQSSRYLVKRTGEKVFLECVQDMDHENMFWYRQDPGLGLRLIYFSYDVKMKEKGDIPEGYSVSREKKERFSLILESASTNQTSMYLCASSLGQGGLFFGSGTQLSVL.

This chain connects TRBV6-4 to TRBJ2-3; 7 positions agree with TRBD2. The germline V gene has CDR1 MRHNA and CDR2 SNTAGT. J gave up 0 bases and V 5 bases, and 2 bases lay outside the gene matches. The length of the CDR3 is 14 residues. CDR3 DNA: TGTGCCAGCAGTCCTAGCGGAAGCACAGATACGCAGTATTTT. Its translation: CASSPSGSTDTQYF.

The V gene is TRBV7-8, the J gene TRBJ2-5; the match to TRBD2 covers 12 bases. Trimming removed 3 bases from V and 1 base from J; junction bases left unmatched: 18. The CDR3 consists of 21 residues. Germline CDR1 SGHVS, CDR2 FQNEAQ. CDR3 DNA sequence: TGTGCCAGCAGCTTCCCGATAGGACTAGCGGGATTAGCATCCTCCCAAGAGACCCAGTACTTC. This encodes CASSFPIGLAGLASSQETQYF.

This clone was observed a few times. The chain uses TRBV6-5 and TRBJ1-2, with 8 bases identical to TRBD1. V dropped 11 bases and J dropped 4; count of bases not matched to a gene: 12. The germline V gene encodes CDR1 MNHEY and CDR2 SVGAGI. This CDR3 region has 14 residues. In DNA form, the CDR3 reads TGTGCCTCAACCCAGACAGGGGACGGCTATGGCTACACCTTC. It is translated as CASTQTGDGYGYTF.

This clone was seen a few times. The CDR3 region is CASSPRLAGGSYNEQFF. The CDR3 DNA follows: TGTGCCAGCAGCCCCCGACTAGCGGGAGGGTCCTACAATGAGCAGTTCTTC. The gene calls are TRBV11-2 and TRBJ2-1, with 14 bases fitting TRBD2. The CDR3 has 17 amino acids. Germline assignment: CDR1 SGHAT and CDR2 FQNNGV. J gave up 1 base and V 5 bases, and 4 bases lay outside the gene matches.

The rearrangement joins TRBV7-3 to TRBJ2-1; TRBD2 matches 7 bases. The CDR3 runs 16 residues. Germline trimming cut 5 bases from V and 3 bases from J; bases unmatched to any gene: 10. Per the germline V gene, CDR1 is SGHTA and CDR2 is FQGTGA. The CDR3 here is CASSLTSGTRYNEQFF. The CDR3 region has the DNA TGTGCCAGCAGCCTTACAAGCGGGACTCGCTACAATGAGCAGTTCTTC.

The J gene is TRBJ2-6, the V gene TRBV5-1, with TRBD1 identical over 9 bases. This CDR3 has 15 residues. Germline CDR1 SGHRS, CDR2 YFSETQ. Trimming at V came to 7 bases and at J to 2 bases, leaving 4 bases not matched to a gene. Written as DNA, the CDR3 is TGCGCCAGCGGGACAGGGAACGCTGGGGCCAACGTCCTGACTTTC. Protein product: CASGTGNAGANVLTF.

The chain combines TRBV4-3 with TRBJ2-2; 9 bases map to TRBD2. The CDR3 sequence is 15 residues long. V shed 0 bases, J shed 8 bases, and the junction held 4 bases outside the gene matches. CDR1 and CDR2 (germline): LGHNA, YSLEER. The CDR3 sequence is CASSQDLAGAGELFF. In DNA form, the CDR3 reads TGCGCCAGCAGCCAAGATTTAGCGGGAGCGGGGGAGCTGTTTTTT.

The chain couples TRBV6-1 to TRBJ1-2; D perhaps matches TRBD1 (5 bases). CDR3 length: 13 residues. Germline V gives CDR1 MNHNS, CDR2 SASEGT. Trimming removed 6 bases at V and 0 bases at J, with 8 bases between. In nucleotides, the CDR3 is TGTGCCAGCAGAGGGGCAGCTAACTATGGCTACACCTTC. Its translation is CASRGAANYGYTF.

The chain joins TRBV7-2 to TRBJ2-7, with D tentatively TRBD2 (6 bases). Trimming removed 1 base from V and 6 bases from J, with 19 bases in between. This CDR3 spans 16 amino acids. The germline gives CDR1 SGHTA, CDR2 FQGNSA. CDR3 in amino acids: CASSLVGQGGRSEQYF. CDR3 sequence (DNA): TGTGCCAGCAGCTTAGTTGGGCAGGGAGGCCGCAGCGAGCAGTACTTC.

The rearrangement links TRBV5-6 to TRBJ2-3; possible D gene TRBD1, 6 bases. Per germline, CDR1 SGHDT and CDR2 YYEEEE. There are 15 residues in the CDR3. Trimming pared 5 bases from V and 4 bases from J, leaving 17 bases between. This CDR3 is CASSRLQRQADTQYF. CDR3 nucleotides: TGTGCCAGCAGTCGTTTACAGAGACAGGCAGATACGCAGTATTTT.

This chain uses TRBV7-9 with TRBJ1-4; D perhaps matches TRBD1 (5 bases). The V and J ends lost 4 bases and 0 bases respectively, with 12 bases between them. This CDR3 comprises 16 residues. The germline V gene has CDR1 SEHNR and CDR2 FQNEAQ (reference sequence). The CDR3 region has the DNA TGTGCCAGCAGCTCCCCCAGGGAAGCAACTAATGAAAAACTGTTTTTT. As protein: CASSSPREATNEKLFF.

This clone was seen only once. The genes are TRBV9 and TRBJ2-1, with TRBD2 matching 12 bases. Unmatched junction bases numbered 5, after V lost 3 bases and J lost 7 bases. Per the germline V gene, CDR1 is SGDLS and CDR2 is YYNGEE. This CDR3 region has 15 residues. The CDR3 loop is CASSETSGRGNEQFF. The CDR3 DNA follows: TGTGCCAGCAGCGAGACTAGCGGGAGAGGAAATGAGCAGTTCTTC.

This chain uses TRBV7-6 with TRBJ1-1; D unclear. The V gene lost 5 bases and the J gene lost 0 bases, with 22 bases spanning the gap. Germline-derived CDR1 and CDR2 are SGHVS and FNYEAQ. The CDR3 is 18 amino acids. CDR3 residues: CASSPRGRVLTMNTEAFF. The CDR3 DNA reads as TGTGCCAGCAGCCCTCGAGGCCGGGTGTTAACTATGAACACTGAAGCTTTCTTT.

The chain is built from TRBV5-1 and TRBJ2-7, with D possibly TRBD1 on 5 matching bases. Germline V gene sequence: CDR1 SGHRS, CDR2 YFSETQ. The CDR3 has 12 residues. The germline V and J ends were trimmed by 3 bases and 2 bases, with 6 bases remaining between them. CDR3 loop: CASSSDTYEQYF. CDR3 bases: TGCGCCAGCAGCTCGGACACCTACGAGCAGTACTTC.

As DNA, the CDR3 is TGCAGCGTGGGGGGTGGACTAGCGGGAGGAAAAGAGACCCAGTACTTC. Translated: CSVGGGLAGGKETQYF. V and J are TRBV29-1 and TRBJ2-5; 14 bases fit TRBD2. Germline V gene lookup returns CDR1 SQVTM and CDR2 ANQGSEA. The junction had 9 bases not matched to a gene; V was cut back by 6 bases and J by 3 bases. CDR3 length equals 16 residues.

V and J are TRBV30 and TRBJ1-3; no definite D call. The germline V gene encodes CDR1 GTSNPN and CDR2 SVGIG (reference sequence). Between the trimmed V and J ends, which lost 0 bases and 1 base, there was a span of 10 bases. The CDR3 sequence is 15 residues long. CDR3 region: CAWSVTSGSGNTIYF. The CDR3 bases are TGTGCCTGGAGTGTAACGTCAGGATCTGGAAACACCATATATTTT.

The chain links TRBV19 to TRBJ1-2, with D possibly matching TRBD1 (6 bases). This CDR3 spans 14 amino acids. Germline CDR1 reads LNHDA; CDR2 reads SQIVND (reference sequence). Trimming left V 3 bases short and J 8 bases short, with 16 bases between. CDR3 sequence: CASSMIQGKSGYTF. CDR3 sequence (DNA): TGTGCCAGTAGTATGATCCAGGGGAAAAGCGGCTACACCTTC.

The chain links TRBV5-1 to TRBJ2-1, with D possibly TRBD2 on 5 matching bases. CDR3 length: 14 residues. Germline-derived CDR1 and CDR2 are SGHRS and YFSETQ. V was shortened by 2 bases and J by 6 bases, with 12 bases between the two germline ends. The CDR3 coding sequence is TGCGCCAGCAGCTTATCGGCTAGCCGCAATGAGCAGTTCTTC. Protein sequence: CASSLSASRNEQFF.

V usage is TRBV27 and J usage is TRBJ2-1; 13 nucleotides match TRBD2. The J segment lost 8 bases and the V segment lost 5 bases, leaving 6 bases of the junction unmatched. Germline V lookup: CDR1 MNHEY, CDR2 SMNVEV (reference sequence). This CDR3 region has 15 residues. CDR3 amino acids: CASSITSGRAYEQFF. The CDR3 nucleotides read TGTGCCAGCAGTATAACTAGCGGGAGGGCCTATGAGCAGTTCTTC.

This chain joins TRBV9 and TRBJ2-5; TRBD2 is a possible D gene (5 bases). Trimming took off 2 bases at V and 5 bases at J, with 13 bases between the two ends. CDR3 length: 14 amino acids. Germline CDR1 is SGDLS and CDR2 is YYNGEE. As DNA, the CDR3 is TGTGCCAGCAGCGTGCTAGCATCGGGCGAGACCCAGTACTTC. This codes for CASSVLASGETQYF. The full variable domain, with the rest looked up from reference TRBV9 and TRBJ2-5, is DSGVTQTPKHLITATGQRVTLRCSPRSGDLSVYWYQQSLDQGLQFLIQYYNGEERAKGNILERFSAQQFPDLHSELNLSSLELGDSALYFCASSVLASGETQYFGPGTRLLVL.